This TCR beta chain was sequenced for a study of T cells in Graves' hyperthyroidism and ophthalmopathy. Germline V gene sequence: CDR1 SNHLY, CDR2 FYNNEI. The CDR3 extends over 15 amino acids. V lost 0 bases, J lost 8 bases, and 15 bases lay in between. Amplification targeted TCR beta CDR3 regions from RNA transcripts. HTBI primers were employed in a first-round RT-PCR of the TCR CDR3. Each CDR3 protein gets one entry after TCRdb re-called the multiplex PCR reads with MiXCR. The sample lists approximately 740,000 distinct CDR3 sequences; less than 15% were seen once. It was 10 ml of fresh peripheral blood that supplied the PBMCs. This clonotype was counted only a few times.

The material sequenced was blood. The sequence came from a woman aged 18-29 years with Graves' hyperthyroidism. The rearrangement links TRBV2 to TRBJ2-3; TRBD2 might be the D (6 bases). The CDR3 spells CASSEAEGPFVTQYF. CDR3 sequence (DNA): TGTGCCAGCAGTGAAGCGGAGGGACCTTTCGTTACGCAGTATTTT.